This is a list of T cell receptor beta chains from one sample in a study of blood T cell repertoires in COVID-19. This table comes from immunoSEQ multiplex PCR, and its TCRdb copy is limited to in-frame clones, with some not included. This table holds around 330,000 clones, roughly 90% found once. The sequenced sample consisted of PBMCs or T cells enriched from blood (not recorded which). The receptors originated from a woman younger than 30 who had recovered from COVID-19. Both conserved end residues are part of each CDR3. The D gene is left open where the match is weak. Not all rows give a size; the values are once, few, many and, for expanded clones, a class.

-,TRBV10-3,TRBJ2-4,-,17,CAISERTVREAKNIQYF,TGTGCCATCAGTGAGAGGACAGTTCGTGAAGCCAAAAACATTCAGTACTTC
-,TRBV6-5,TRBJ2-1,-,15,CASSRGQLSYNEQFF,TGTGCCAGCAGCCGCGGACAGCTAAGCTACAATGAGCAGTTCTTC
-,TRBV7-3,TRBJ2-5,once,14,CASSRTGTQETQYF,TGTGCCAGCAGCAGAACAGGGACACAAGAGACCCAGTACTTC
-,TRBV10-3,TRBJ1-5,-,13,CASHQDSNQPQHF,TGTGCCAGCCATCAGGATAGCAATCAGCCCCAGCATTTT
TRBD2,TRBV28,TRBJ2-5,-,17,CASTLTSGGASQETQYF,TGTGCCAGCACCCTTACTAGCGGGGGGGCCTCACAAGAGACCCAGTACTTC
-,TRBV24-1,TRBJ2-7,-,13,CATSDPQVGEQYF,TGTGCCACCAGTGATCCCCAGGTAGGCGAGCAGTACTTC
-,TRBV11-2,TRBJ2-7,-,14,CASSRMGDHYEQYF,TGTGCCAGCAGCCGGATGGGAGACCACTACGAGCAGTACTTC
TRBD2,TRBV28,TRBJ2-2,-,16,CASSATSGGRGGELFF,TGTGCCAGCAGCGCGACTAGCGGGGGTCGTGGCGGGGAGCTGTTTTTT
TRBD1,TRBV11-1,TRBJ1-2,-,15,CASSLSRGHPHGYTF,TGTGCCAGCAGCTTGTCCAGGGGGCACCCACATGGCTACACCTTC
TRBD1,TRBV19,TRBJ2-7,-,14,CASRVRTGSLEQYF,TGTGCCAGTAGGGTCCGGACAGGGAGCCTCGAGCAGTACTTC
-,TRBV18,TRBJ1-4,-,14,CASSWGTDTEKLFF,TGTGCCAGCTCCTGGGGCACGGACACTGAAAAACTGTTTTTT